This T cell receptor (beta chain) derives from a study of Graves' ophthalmopathy and Graves' hyperthyroidism. Germline V gene lookup returns CDR1 MDHEN and CDR2 SYDVKM. The CDR3 length is 14 residues. Trimming took 2 bases from V and 1 from J, leaving 8 bases between them. This clonotype was observed a handful of times. From RNA, the CDR3 regions of TCR beta chains were amplified and sequenced. HTBI primers served in a first-round RT-PCR, which a second-round multiplex PCR followed. TCRdb passed the multiplex PCR reads through MiXCR, listing each CDR3 protein once. The data show about 160,000 distinct CDR3 sequences, under 45% seen once.

The chain combines TRBV28 with TRBJ2-5; D gene unclear. Sequenced: peripheral blood. This receptor was taken from a man aged 25 to 40 with Graves' ophthalmopathy. Here the CDR3 reads CASSLIQLQETQYF. The CDR3 DNA follows: TGTGCCAGCAGTTTAATACAGCTCCAAGAGACCCAGTACTTC. The whole variable domain, remainder taken from reference TRBV28 and TRBJ2-5, is DVKVTQSSRYLVKRTGEKVFLECVQDMDHENMFWYRQDPGLGLRLIYFSYDVKMKEKGDIPEGYSVSREKKERFSLILESASTNQTSMYLCASSLIQLQETQYFGPGTRLLVL.